This TCR beta chain was profiled in a study of blood T cell repertoires in COVID-19. Assay used: immunoSEQ multiplex PCR; TCRdb lists only in-frame clones, some missing. There are around 400,000 clones in the sample; around 87% occur only once, and 2.3% lies in the top ten. There are 15 residues in the CDR3. Per the germline V gene, CDR1 is SGHRS and CDR2 is YFSETQ. The V and J ends lost 4 bases and 0 bases respectively, with 13 bases between them. The sample taken for sequencing was peripheral blood. The J gene is TRBJ1-1, the V gene TRBV5-1; D is unclear. The sequence was collected from a woman aged 55-70 years with COVID-19, enrolled during active disease. CDR3 in DNA: TGCGCCAGCAGCCAGGCGAATACAGTGAACACTGAAGCTTTCTTT. It codes for CASSQANTVNTEAFF.